The 18 T cell receptor beta chains given below trace back to one sample, sequenced in a study of T cell responses to AZD1222 COVID-19 vaccine. The assay was immunoSEQ multiplex PCR, and TCRdb's table has in-frame clones only and misses some. The sample consists of about 140,000 clones, around 90% of them appearing once. This material consisted of peripheral blood, taken on day 0 of AZD1222 vaccination. These receptors were taken from an adult in good health.

The chain combines TRBV29-1 with TRBJ2-7; 7 bases match TRBD2. The CDR3 covers 14 residues. Unmatched junction bases numbered 15, after V lost 6 bases and J lost 7 bases. CDR1 and CDR2 (germline): SQVTM, ANQGSEA. CDR3 sequence reads: CSVRQIREAGEQYF. As DNA, the CDR3 is TGCAGCGTCCGACAAATACGGGAGGCTGGAGAGCAGTACTTC.

The J gene is TRBJ2-1, the V gene TRBV6-4, with D possibly matching TRBD2 (5 bases). Trimming took 5 bases from V and 0 from J, leaving 17 bases between them. The germline CDR1 and CDR2 sequences are MRHNA and SNTAGT. The CDR3 covers 17 residues. In DNA, the CDR3 is TGTGCCAGCAGTAACCACCCCGCGGGTAGCTCCTACAATGAGCAGTTCTTC. This sequence encodes CASSNHPAGSSYNEQFF.

The chain employs TRBV27 and TRBJ2-2; the D gene is possibly TRBD1 (5 bases). The CDR3 contains 15 residues. Trimming shortened V by 2 bases and J by 4 bases, and 11 bases separated the two germline ends. The germline CDR1 and CDR2 sequences are MNHEY and SMNVEV (reference sequence). In DNA, the CDR3 is TGTGCCAGCAGTTTAAAGTTGGGGCGCACCGGGGAGCTGTTTTTT. Its protein is CASSLKLGRTGELFF.

The chain joins TRBV7-9 to TRBJ1-1, with 10 bases aligning to TRBD1. V lost 5 bases and J lost 11; bases outside the gene matches: 11. The CDR3 is made up of 14 amino acids. CDR1 and CDR2 from the germline V gene are SEHNR and FQNEAQ (reference sequence). In DNA, the CDR3 is TGTGCCAGCAGCCCCTGGACAGGGGGGAATTTGGCTTTCTTT. It is translated as CASSPWTGGNLAFF.

The V and J genes are TRBV21-1 and TRBJ1-5; TRBD1, the table's D call, lacks a check against the DNA. TRBV21-1 represents a pseudogene. This CDR3 comprises 15 residues. CDR3 sequence reads: CASSKLGPRDQPQHF. The CDR3 nucleotides are TGTGCCAGCAGCAAATTGGGCCCCAGGGATCAGCCCCAGCATTTT.

The CDR3 nucleotides are TGTGCCAGCAGCTCTATGGCTAGCTCCTACGAGCAGTACTTC. It codes for CASSSMASSYEQYF. The chain recombines TRBV6-6 with TRBJ2-7, with unresolved D. Germline V gene data show CDR1 as MNHNY and CDR2 as SVGAGI (reference sequence). The CDR3 totals 14 residues. V was pared by 6 bases and J by 0 bases, with 12 bases between.

The chain couples TRBV19 to TRBJ2-3; 9 bases are a match to TRBD1. Trimming removed 6 bases from V and 1 base from J; junction bases left unmatched: 5. Looked up from germline, CDR1 is LNHDA and CDR2 is SQIVND (reference sequence). This CDR3 has 15 residues. The CDR3 protein is CASRRTGVGTDTQYF. In DNA form, the CDR3 reads TGTGCCAGTAGGAGGACAGGGGTGGGCACAGATACGCAGTATTTT. Full variable domain (remainder filled in from reference TRBV19 and TRBJ2-3): DGGITQSPKYLFRKEGQNVTLSCEQNLNHDAMYWYRQDPGQGLRLIYYSQIVNDFQKGDIAEGYSVSREKKESFPLTVTSAQKNPTAFYLCASRRTGVGTDTQYFGPGTRLTVL.

V gene TRBV19 combines with J gene TRBJ2-7; 7 bases map to TRBD1. This CDR3 spans 13 amino acids. Germline CDR1 is LNHDA and CDR2 is SQIVND (reference sequence). Trimming took 9 bases from V and 4 from J; bases not matched to a gene: 9. The CDR3 sequence: CASSNRGSYEQYF. The CDR3 region has the DNA TGTGCCAGCAGCAACAGGGGTTCATACGAGCAGTACTTC. Supplemented by reference TRBV19 and TRBJ2-7, the full variable domain reads DGGITQSPKYLFRKEGQNVTLSCEQNLNHDAMYWYRQDPGQGLRLIYYSQIVNDFQKGDIAEGYSVSREKKESFPLTVTSAQKNPTAFYLCASSNRGSYEQYFGPGTRLTVT.

This sequence joins TRBV6-5 and TRBJ1-2; D remains unclear. The CDR3 loop spans 14 amino acids. Germline loops: CDR1 MNHEY, CDR2 SVGAGI. V lost 0 bases, J lost 7 bases, and 12 bases lay in between. CDR3 residues: CASSYSSGIRGYTF. For the CDR3, the DNA is TGTGCCAGCAGTTACTCCTCGGGGATACGTGGCTACACCTTC.

The rearrangement uses TRBV11-2 and TRBJ1-3, with unresolved D. The CDR3 has 13 amino acids. Trimming removed 0 bases from V and 6 bases from J, with 6 bases in between. Looked up from germline, CDR1 is SGHAT and CDR2 is FQNNGV. The CDR3 region is CASSLDLVNTIYF. Here the CDR3 DNA reads TGTGCCAGCAGCTTAGATCTGGTAAACACCATATATTTT. The full variable domain, rest sourced from reference TRBV11-2 and TRBJ1-3, is EAGVAQSPRYKIIEKRQSVAFWCNPISGHATLYWYQQILGQGPKLLIQFQNNGVVDDSQLPKDRFSAERLKGVDSTLKIQPAKLEDSAVYLCASSLDLVNTIYFGEGSWLTVV.

This clone was recorded once. The chain joins TRBV5-1 to TRBJ1-1; D is undetermined. The CDR3 contains 13 residues. Trimming removed 0 bases from V and 1 base from J, with 4 bases in between. Looked up from germline, CDR1 is SGHRS and CDR2 is YFSETQ. This CDR3 reads CASSLGPNTEAFF. Here the CDR3 DNA reads TGCGCCAGCAGCTTGGGTCCGAACACTGAAGCTTTCTTT.

The rearrangement links TRBV28 to TRBJ2-2; tentatively, D is TRBD1 (6 bases). Trimming shortened V by 3 bases and J by 0 bases, and 11 bases separated the two germline ends. The CDR3 is 16 amino acids. In germline, CDR1 is MDHEN, CDR2 SYDVKM. The CDR3 DNA reads as TGTGCCAGCAGTTTCAGTTGGACAGCGAACACCGGGGAGCTGTTTTTT. It translates to CASSFSWTANTGELFF.

The rearrangement links TRBV3-1 (or the pseudogene TRBV3-2) to TRBJ1-2, with 8 bases that match TRBD1. This CDR3 spans 14 amino acids. From germline, CDR1 is LGHDT and CDR2 YNNKEL (reference sequence). J lost 4 bases, V lost 1 base, and 2 bases had no gene match. For the CDR3, the DNA is TGTGCCAGCAGCCAAGCTCAGGGGGCCTATGGCTACACCTTC. It encodes CASSQAQGAYGYTF.

V is TRBV2 and J is TRBJ1-3; possibly TRBD1 for D (6 bases). This CDR3 region has 16 residues. CDR1 is SNHLY, CDR2 FYNNEI, per germline. Deletions cut 4 bases from V and 3 bases from J, with 16 bases between. CDR3 region: CASSAQGLRGGNTIYF. Here the CDR3 DNA reads TGTGCCAGCAGTGCGCAGGGGTTGAGGGGTGGAAACACCATATATTTT.

This rearrangement joins TRBV4-2 to TRBJ2-1; 11 nucleotides align to TRBD2. V was clipped by 1 base and J by 7 bases; unmatched bases: 3. The germline V gene has CDR1 LGHNA and CDR2 YNFKEQ. This CDR3 comprises 15 residues. As DNA, the CDR3 is TGTGCCAGCAGCCAAGTAGCGGGAGGGCTTAATGAGCAGTTCTTC. Translated, it gives CASSQVAGGLNEQFF.

V is TRBV11-3 and J is TRBJ2-1, with D unclear. Germline V gene lookup returns CDR1 SGHNT and CDR2 YENEEA. The V end lost 3 bases, the J end lost 9 bases, and 9 bases lay between the germline ends. This CDR3 has 12 residues. CDR3 DNA sequence: TGTGCCAGCAGCTTGGCAGGCGGTGAGCAGTTCTTC. Protein sequence: CASSLAGGEQFF.

The chain combines TRBV2 with TRBJ2-7; D remains unclear. CDR1 and CDR2 from the germline V gene are SNHLY and FYNNEI. V lost 5 bases and J 6 bases, leaving 8 bases between the germline ends. The CDR3 length is 11 residues. The CDR3 nucleotides are TGTGCCAGCAGTAGGCAGGTCGAGCAGTACTTC. This gives the protein CASSRQVEQYF.

The rearrangement uses TRBV5-1 and TRBJ1-2; TRBD1 might be the D (6 bases). Germline lookup yields CDR1 SGHRS and CDR2 YFSETQ. Trimming removed 3 bases at V and 7 bases at J, with 16 bases between. This CDR3 contains 14 residues. The CDR3 bases are TGCGCCAGCAGCTCCGGGGGCTGGTACGGTGGCTACACCTTC. Translation: CASSSGGWYGGYTF. The whole variable domain, filled in from reference TRBV5-1 and TRBJ1-2, reads KAGVTQTPRYLIKTRGQQVTLSCSPISGHRSVSWYQQTPGQGLQFLFEYFSETQRNKGNFPGRFSGRQFSNSRSEMNVSTLELGDSALYLCASSSGGWYGGYTFGSGTRLTVV.